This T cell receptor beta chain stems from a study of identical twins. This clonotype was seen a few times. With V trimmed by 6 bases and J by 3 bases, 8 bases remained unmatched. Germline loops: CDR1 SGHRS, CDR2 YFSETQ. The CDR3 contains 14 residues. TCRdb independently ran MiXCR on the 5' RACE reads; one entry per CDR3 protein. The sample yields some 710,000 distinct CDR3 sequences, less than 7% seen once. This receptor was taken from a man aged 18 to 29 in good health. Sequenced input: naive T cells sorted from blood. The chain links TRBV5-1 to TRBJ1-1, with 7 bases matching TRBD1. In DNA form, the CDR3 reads TGCGCCAGCAATCCCAGGGGGTCGGACACTGAAGCTTTCTTT. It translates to CASNPRGSDTEAFF. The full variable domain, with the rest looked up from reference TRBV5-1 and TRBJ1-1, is KAGVTQTPRYLIKTRGQQVTLSCSPISGHRSVSWYQQTPGQGLQFLFEYFSETQRNKGNFPGRFSGRQFSNSRSEMNVSTLELGDSALYLCASNPRGSDTEAFFGQGTRLTVV.